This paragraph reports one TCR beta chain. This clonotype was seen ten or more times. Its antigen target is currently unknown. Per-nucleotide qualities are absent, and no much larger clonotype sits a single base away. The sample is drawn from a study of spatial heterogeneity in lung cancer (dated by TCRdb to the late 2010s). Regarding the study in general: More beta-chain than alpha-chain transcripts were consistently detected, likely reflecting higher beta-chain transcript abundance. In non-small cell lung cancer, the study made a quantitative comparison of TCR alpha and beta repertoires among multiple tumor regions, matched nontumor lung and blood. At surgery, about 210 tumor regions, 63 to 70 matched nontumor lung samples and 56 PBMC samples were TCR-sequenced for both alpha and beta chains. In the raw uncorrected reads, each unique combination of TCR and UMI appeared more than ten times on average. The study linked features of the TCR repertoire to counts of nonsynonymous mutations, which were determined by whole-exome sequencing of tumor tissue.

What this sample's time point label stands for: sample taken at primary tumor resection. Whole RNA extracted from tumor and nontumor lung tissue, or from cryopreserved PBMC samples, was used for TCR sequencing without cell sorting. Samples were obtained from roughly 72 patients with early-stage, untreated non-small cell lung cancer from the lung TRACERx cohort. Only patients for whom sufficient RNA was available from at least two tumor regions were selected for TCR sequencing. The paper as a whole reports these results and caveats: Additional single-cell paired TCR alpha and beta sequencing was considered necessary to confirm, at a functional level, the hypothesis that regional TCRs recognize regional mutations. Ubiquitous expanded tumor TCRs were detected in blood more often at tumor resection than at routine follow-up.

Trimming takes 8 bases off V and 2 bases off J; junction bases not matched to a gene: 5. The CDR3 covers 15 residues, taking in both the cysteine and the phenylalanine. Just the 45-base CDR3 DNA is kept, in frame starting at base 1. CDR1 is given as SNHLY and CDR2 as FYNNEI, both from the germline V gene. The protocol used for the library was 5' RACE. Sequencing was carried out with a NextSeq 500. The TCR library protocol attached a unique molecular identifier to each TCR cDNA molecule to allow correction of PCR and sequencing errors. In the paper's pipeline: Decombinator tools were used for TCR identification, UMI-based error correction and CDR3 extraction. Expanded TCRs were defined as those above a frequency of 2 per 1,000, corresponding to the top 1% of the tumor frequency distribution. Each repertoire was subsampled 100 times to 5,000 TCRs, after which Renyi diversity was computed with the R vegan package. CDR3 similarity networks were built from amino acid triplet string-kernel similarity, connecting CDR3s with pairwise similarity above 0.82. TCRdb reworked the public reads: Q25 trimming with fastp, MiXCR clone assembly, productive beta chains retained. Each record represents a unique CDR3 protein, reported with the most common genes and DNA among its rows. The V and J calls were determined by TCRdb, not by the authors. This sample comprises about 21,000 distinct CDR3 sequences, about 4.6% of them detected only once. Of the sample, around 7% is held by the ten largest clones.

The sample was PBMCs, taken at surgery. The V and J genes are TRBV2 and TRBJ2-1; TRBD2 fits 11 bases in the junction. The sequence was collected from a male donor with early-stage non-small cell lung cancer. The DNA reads TGTGCCAGCCATCGACTAGCGGGAACCTACAATGAGCAGTTCTTC. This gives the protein CASHRLAGTYNEQFF.